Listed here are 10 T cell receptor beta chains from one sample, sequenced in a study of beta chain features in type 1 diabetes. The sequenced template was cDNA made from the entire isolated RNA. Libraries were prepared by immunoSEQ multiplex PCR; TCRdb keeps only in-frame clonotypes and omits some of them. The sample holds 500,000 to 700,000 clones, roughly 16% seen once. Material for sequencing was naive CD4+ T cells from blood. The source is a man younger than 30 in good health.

The CDR3 sequence: CASTRQRDTEAFF. CDR3 DNA: TGTGCCAGCACCCGACAGAGGGACACTGAAGCTTTCTTT. This chain uses TRBV6-6 with TRBJ1-1, with D possibly matching TRBD1 (5 bases). The CDR3 is 13 amino acids. Trimming cost V 7 bases and J 3 bases, with 12 bases left between them. Germline V gene sequence: CDR1 MNHNY, CDR2 SVGAGI (reference sequence).

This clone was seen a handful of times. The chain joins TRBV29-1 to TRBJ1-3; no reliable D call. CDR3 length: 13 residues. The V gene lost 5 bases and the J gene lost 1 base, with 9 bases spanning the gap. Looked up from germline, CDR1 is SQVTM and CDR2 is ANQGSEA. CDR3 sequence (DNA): TGCAGCGTTCGCAGATCTTCTGGAAACACCATATATTTT. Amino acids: CSVRRSSGNTIYF.

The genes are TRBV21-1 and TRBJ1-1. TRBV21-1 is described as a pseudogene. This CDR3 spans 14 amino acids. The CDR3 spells CASSKEKGNTEAFF. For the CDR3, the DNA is TGTGCCAGCAGCAAAGAGAAAGGAAACACTGAAGCTTTCTTT.

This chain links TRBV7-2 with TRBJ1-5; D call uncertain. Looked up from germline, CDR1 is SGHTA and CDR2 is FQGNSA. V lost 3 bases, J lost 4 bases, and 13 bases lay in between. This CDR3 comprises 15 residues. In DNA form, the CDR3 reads TGTGCCAGCAGCTTGAGTCTGGGAGGAAATCAGCCCCAGCATTTT. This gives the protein CASSLSLGGNQPQHF.

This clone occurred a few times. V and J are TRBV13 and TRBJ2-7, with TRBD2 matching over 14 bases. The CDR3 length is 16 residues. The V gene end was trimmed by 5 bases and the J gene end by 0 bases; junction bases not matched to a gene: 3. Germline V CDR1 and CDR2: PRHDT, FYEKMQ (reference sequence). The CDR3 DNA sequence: TGTGCCAGCAGCGTGGGACTAGCGGGGGACTCCTACGAGCAGTACTTC. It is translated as CASSVGLAGDSYEQYF.

CDR3 sequence (DNA): TGTGCCAGCAGCCCATTGGGACAGGGACAATCACCCCTCCACTTT. Protein sequence: CASSPLGQGQSPLHF. V and J are TRBV16 and TRBJ1-6; 9 bases are shared with TRBD1. CDR3 length: 15 residues. V lost 4 bases and J lost 10; bases outside the gene matches: 8. CDR1 and CDR2 (germline): KGHSY, FQNENV.

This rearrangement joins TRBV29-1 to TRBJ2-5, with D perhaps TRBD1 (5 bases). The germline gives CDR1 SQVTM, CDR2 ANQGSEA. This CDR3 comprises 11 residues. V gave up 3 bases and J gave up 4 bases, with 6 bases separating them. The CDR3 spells CSVDRAETQYF. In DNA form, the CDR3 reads TGCAGCGTTGACAGGGCAGAGACCCAGTACTTC. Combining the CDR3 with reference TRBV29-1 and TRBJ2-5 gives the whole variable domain SAVISQKPSRDICQRGTSLTIQCQVDSQVTMMFWYRQQPGQSLTLIATANQGSEATYESGFVIDKFPISRPNLTFSTLTVSNMSPEDSSIYLCSVDRAETQYFGPGTRLLVL.

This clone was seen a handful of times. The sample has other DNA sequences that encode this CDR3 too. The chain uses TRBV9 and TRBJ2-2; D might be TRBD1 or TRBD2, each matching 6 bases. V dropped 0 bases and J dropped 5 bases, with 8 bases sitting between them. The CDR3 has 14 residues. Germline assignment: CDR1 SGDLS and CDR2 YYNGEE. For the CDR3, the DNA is TGTGCCAGCAGCGTAGTAGGGGGGACCGGGGAGCTGTTTTTT. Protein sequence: CASSVVGGTGELFF. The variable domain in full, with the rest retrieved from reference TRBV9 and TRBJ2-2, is DSGVTQTPKHLITATGQRVTLRCSPRSGDLSVYWYQQSLDQGLQFLIQYYNGEERAKGNILERFSAQQFPDLHSELNLSSLELGDSALYFCASSVVGGTGELFFGEGSRLTVL.

CDR3 nucleotide sequence: TGTGCCAGCAGCTTAGTACAGGCGAACACTGAAGCTTTCTTT. As protein: CASSLVQANTEAFF. The V and J genes are TRBV7-2 and TRBJ1-1, with a possible D match to TRBD1 (5 bases). V was trimmed by 1 base and J by 1 base, leaving 7 bases between them. The CDR3 sequence is 14 residues long. From germline, CDR1 is SGHTA and CDR2 FQGNSA.

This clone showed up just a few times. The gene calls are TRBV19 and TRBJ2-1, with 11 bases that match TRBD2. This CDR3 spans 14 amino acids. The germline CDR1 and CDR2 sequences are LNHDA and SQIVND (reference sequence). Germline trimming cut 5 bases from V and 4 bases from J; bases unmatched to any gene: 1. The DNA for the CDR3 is TGTGCCAGTAGTGCTAGCGGGGGGTACAATGAGCAGTTCTTC. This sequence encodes CASSASGGYNEQFF.